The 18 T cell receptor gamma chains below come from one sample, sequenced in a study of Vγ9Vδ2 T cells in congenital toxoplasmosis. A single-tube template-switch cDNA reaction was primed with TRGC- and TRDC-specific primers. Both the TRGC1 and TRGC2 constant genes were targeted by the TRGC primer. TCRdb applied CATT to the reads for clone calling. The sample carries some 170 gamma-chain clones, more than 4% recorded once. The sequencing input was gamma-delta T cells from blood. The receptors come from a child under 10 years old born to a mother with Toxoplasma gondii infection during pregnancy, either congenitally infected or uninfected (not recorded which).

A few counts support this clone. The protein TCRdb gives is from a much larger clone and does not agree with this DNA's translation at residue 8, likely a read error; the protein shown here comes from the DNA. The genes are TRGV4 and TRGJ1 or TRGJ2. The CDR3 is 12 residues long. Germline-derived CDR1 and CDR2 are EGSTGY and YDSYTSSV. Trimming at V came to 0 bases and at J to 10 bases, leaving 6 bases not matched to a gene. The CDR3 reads CATWDGWEKKLF. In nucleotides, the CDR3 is TGTGCCACCTGGGATGGGTGGGAGAAGAAACTCTTT.

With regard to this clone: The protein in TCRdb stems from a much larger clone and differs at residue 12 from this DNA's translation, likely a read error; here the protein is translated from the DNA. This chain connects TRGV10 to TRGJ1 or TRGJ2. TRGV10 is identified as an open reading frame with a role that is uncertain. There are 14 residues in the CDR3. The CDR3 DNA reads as TGTGCTGCGTGGGATTATATGAATTATTATAAGAGACTCTTT. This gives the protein CAAWDYMNYYKRLF.

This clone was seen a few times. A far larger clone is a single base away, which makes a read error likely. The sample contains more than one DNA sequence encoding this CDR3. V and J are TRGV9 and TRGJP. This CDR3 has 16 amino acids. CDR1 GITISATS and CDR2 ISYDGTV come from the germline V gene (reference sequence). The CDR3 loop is CALWDKQELGKKIKVF. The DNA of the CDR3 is TGTGCCTTGTGGGACAAGCAAGAGTTGGGAAAAAAAATCAAGGTATTT.

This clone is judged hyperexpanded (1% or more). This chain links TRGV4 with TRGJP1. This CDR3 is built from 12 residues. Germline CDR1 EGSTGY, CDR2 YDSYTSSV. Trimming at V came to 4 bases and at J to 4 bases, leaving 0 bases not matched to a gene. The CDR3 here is CATWDTGWFKIF. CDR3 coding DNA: TGTGCCACCTGGGACACTGGTTGGTTCAAGATATTT.

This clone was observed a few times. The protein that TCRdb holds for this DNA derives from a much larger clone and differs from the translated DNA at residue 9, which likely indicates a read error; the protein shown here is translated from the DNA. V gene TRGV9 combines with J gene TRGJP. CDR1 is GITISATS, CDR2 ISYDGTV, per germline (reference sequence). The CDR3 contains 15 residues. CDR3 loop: CALWEVKLCKKIKVF. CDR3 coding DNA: TGTGCCTTGTGGGAGGTGAAGTTGTGCAAAAAAATCAAGGTATTT.

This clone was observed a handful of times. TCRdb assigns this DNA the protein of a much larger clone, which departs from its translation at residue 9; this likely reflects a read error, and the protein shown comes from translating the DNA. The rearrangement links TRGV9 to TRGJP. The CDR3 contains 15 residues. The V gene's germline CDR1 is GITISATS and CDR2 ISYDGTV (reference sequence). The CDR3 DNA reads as TGTGCCTTGTGGGAGGCCCCGTTGGACAAAAAAATCAAGGTATTT. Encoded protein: CALWEAPLDKKIKVF.

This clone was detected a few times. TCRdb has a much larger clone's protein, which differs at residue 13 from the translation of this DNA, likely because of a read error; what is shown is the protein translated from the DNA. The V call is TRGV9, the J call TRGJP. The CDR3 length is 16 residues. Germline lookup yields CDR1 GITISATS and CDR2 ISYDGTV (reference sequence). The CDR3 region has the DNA TGTGCCTTGTGGGACAAGCAAGAGTTGGGCAAAAAAAGCAAGGTATTT. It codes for CALWDKQELGKKSKVF.

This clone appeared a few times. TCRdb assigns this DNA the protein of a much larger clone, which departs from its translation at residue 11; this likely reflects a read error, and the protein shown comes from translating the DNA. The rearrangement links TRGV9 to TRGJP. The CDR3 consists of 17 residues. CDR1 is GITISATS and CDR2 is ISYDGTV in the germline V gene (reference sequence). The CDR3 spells CALWEVPQELSKKIKVF. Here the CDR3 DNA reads TGTGCCTTGTGGGAGGTACCGCAAGAGTTGAGCAAAAAAATCAAGGTATTT.

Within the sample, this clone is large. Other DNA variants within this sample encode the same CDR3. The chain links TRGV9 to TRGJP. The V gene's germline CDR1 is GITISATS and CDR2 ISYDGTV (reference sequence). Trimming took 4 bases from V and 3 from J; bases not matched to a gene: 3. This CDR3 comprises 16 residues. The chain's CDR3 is CALWDKQELGKKIKVF. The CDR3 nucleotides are TGTGCCTTGTGGGACAAGCAAGAGTTGGGCAAAAAAATCAAGGTATTT.

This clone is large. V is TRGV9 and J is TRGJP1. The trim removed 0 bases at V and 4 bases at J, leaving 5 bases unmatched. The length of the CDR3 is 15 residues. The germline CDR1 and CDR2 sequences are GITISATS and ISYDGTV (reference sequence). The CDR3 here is CALWEVRSTGWFKIF. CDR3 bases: TGTGCCTTGTGGGAGGTGCGGAGCACTGGTTGGTTCAAGATATTT.

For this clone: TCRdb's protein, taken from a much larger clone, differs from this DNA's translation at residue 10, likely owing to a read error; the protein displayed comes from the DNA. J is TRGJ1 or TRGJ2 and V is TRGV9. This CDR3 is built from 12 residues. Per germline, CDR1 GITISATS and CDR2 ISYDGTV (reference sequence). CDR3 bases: TGTGCCTTGTGGGAGAATTATTATAAGCAACTCTTT. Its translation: CALWENYYKQLF.

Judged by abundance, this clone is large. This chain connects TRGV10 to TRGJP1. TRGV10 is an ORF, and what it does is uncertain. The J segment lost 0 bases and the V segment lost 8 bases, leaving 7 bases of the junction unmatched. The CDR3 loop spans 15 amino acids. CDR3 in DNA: TGTGCTGCGTGGGATTTTGATACCACTGGTTGGTTCAAGATATTT. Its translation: CAAWDFDTTGWFKIF.

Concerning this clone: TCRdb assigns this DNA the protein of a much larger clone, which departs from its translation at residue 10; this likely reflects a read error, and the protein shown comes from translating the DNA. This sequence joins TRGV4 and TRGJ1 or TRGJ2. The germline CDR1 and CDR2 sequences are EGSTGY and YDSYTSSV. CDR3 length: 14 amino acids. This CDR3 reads CATWDGLDYFKKLF. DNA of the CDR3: TGTGCCACCTGGGATGGGCTCGATTATTTTAAGAAACTCTTT.

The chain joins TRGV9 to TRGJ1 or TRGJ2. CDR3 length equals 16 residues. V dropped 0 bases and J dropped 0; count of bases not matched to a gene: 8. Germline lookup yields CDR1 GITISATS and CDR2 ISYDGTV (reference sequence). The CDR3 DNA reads TGTGCCTTGTGGGAGGTGTGGGCGCGGAATTATTATAAGAAACTCTTT. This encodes CALWEVWARNYYKKLF.

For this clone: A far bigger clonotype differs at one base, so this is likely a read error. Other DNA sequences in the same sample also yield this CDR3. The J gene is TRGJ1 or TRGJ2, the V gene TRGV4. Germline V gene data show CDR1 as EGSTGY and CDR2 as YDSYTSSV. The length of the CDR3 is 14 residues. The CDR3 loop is CATWDGLDYYKKLF. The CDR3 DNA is TGTGCCACCTGGGATGGGCTCGATTATTATAAGAAACTCTTC.

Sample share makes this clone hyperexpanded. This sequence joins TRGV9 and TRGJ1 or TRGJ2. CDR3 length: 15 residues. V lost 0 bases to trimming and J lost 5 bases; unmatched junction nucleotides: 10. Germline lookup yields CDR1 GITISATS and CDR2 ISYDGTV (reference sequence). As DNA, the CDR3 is TGTGCCTTGTGGGAGGTGTGGGCGCGGAATTATAAGAAACTCTTT. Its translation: CALWEVWARNYKKLF.

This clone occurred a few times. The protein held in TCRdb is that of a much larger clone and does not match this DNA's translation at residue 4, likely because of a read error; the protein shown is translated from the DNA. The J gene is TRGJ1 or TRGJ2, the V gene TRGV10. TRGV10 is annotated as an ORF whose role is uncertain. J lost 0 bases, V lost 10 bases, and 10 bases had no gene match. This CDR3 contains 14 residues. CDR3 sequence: CAALDYMNYYKKLF. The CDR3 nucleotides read TGTGCTGCGTTGGATTATATGAATTATTATAAGAAACTCTTT.

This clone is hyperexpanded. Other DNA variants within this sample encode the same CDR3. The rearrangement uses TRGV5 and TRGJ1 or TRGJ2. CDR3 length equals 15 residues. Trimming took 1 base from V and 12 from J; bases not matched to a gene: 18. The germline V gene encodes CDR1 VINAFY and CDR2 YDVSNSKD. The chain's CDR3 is CATWDSGLKLGRKLF. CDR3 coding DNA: TGTGCCACCTGGGACAGTGGCTTAAAGCTGGGCAGGAAACTCTTT.